Listed here is a single T cell receptor (beta chain). No antigen is known for it. This entry belongs to a study of cytomegalovirus exposure and HLA in healthy donors. Study-wide results and caveats: As confirmed in vitro, three CMV-associated chains were specific for CMV antigens. Subsequent analysis found a tendency for first-cohort TCR clusters to co-occur within the 90 to 150 validation repertoires.

Clones were read by immunoSEQ multiplex PCR, and TCRdb kept only the in-frame ones, dropping some. The table lists 150,000 to 200,000 clones, roughly 85% of them singletons. The donors belonged to the roughly 110-subject validation cohort, separate from the roughly 670-subject first cohort. This CDR3 has 13 amino acids. The germline gives CDR1 SGHDT, CDR2 YYEEEE. The V and J ends lost 2 bases and 6 bases respectively, with 8 bases between them. This chain uses TRBV5-6 with TRBJ2-2; D is uncertain. Specimen: PBMCs. The receptor comes from a man younger than 30 in good health and CMV-seropositive. The CDR3 is CASSFYTAGELFF. The DNA of the CDR3 is TGTGCCAGCAGCTTCTATACCGCCGGGGAGCTGTTTTTT.